Presented here are 21 T cell receptor beta chains from one specimen sequenced in a study of blood T cell repertoires in COVID-19. Some clones are missing from TCRdb's copy, which holds only in-frame ones; the method was immunoSEQ multiplex PCR. The sample consists of fewer than 400,000 clones, nearly 90% of them appearing once. The sequencing sample was made of peripheral blood. The origin of the receptors is a woman in her twenties or thirties with COVID-19, enrolled during active disease.

The chain links TRBV7-9 to TRBJ2-1; no firm D call. V lost 1 base, J lost 0 bases, and 10 bases lay in between. CDR3 length equals 16 residues. Germline CDR1 is SEHNR and CDR2 is FQNEAQ (reference sequence). The CDR3 region has the DNA TGTGCCAGCAGCTTAGAACCCGTCAGCTCCTACAATGAGCAGTTCTTC. It translates to CASSLEPVSSYNEQFF.

The chain joins TRBV5-6 to TRBJ1-3, with a weak D call TRBD1 (5 bases). V lost 4 bases to trimming and J lost 2 bases, with 10 bases between them. Germline lookup yields CDR1 SGHDT and CDR2 YYEEEE. This CDR3 comprises 14 residues. The CDR3 nucleotides are TGTGCCAGCAGCACGCCAGGGACTGGAAACACCATATATTTT. This encodes CASSTPGTGNTIYF.

The count of this clone is one. This chain joins TRBV5-5 and TRBJ2-1; D is perhaps TRBD1 (5 bases). Germline CDR1 is SGHKS and CDR2 is YYEKEE (reference sequence). Between the trimmed V and J ends, which lost 0 bases and 1 base, there was a span of 5 bases. CDR3 length equals 14 residues. CDR3 nucleotides: TGTGCCAGCAGCTTGGGACAGTCCTACAATGAGCAGTTCTTC. Translated: CASSLGQSYNEQFF.

This clone has only one observation. V is TRBV12-5 and J is TRBJ1-6, with D unclear. V gave up 3 bases and J gave up 0 bases, with 18 bases separating them. CDR3 length: 19 residues. The germline CDR1 and CDR2 sequences are LGHNT and FRNRAP. CDR3 protein: CASGFTTISTSSYNSPLHF. In nucleotides, the CDR3 is TGTGCTAGTGGTTTCACGACAATTTCAACGAGCTCCTATAATTCACCCCTCCACTTT.

This chain joins TRBV19 and TRBJ1-1; D might be TRBD1 (6 bases). V dropped 5 bases and J dropped 2 bases, with 9 bases sitting between them. From germline, CDR1 is LNHDA and CDR2 SQIVND (reference sequence). CDR3 size: 13 residues. Written as DNA, the CDR3 is TGTGCCAGTAGTCTACAGGGAAACACTGAAGCTTTCTTT. This codes for CASSLQGNTEAFF.

The V gene is TRBV3-1 (or the pseudogene TRBV3-2), the J gene TRBJ2-3; D unclear. The germline V and J ends were trimmed by 5 bases and 4 bases, with 4 bases remaining between them. Germline V gene data show CDR1 as LGHDT and CDR2 as YNNKEL (reference sequence). The CDR3 is 11 residues long. The CDR3: CASSGPDTQYF. In nucleotides, the CDR3 is TGTGCCAGCAGCGGCCCAGATACGCAGTATTTT.

This rearrangement joins TRBV5-8 to TRBJ1-5; TRBD1 is a possible D gene (6 bases). The CDR3 is 16 amino acids. V lost 4 bases and J 4 bases, leaving 18 bases between the germline ends. The germline CDR1 and CDR2 sequences are SGHTS and YDEGEE. Here the CDR3 reads CASSGTGPKLNQPQHF. The CDR3 nucleotides are TGTGCCAGCAGCGGTACAGGGCCCAAGCTTAATCAGCCCCAGCATTTT.

V gene TRBV19 combines with J gene TRBJ2-5, with D possibly matching TRBD2 (6 bases). The CDR3 spans 19 residues. Germline-derived CDR1 and CDR2 are LNHDA and SQIVND (reference sequence). Trimming cost V 5 bases and J 5 bases, with 30 bases left between them. DNA for the CDR3: TGTGCCAGTAGTCCCCCAGTTCTGAGCGGGTCCCTCCCGGGGGAGACCCAGTACTTC. It encodes CASSPPVLSGSLPGETQYF.

The J gene is TRBJ2-2, the V gene TRBV7-6; 7 bases are shared with TRBD2. Per germline, CDR1 SGHVS and CDR2 FNYEAQ. Trimming at V came to 3 bases and at J to 1 base, leaving 8 bases not matched to a gene. The CDR3 length is 17 residues. CDR3 protein: CASSLRPGLMNTGELFF. The CDR3, as DNA: TGTGCCAGCAGCTTGCGACCGGGACTAATGAACACCGGGGAGCTGTTTTTT.

The chain employs TRBV7-9 and TRBJ2-1; 9 nucleotides line up with TRBD1. This CDR3 is built from 18 residues. Germline-derived CDR1 and CDR2 are SEHNR and FQNEAQ (reference sequence). V gave up 3 bases and J gave up 7 bases; unmatched junction bases: 16. CDR3 DNA sequence: TGTGCCAGCAGCTTCATCATGAACCGGGACAGGGAATTGAATGAGCAGTTCTTC. Residues: CASSFIMNRDRELNEQFF. Combining the CDR3 with reference TRBV7-9 and TRBJ2-1 gives the whole variable domain DTGVSQNPRHKITKRGQNVTFRCDPISEHNRLYWYRQTLGQGPEFLTYFQNEAQLEKSRLLSDRFSAERPKGSFSTLEIQRTEQGDSAMYLCASSFIMNRDRELNEQFFGPGTRLTVL.

V and J are TRBV4-1 and TRBJ2-2, with D possibly matching TRBD2 (5 bases). Germline V gene sequence: CDR1 MGHRA, CDR2 YSYEKL. CDR3 length equals 16 residues. The V end lost 1 base, the J end lost 4 bases, and 13 bases lay between the germline ends. The CDR3 coding sequence is TGCGCCAGCAGCCAAGTTACCCCTGGAGGCACCGGGGAGCTGTTTTTT. Protein sequence: CASSQVTPGGTGELFF.

The chain has TRBV18 and TRBJ1-2; 7 bases line up with TRBD1. The V gene's germline CDR1 is KGHSH and CDR2 LQKENI. J gave up 7 bases and V 2 bases, and 13 bases lay outside the gene matches. This CDR3 region has 16 residues. The CDR3 protein is CASSPIPPGGSSGYTF. The CDR3 DNA is TGTGCCAGCTCACCAATCCCCCCAGGGGGGTCCAGTGGCTACACCTTC. The full variable domain, in which reference TRBV18 and TRBJ1-2 provide the parts outside the CDR3, is NAGVMQNPRHLVRRRGQEARLRCSPMKGHSHVYWYRQLPEEGLKFMVYLQKENIIDESGMPKERFSAEFPKEGPSILRIQQVVRGDSAAYFCASSPIPPGGSSGYTFGSGTRLTVV.

J is TRBJ1-2 and V is TRBV27; TRBD1 matches 7 bases. CDR1 MNHEY and CDR2 SMNVEV come from the germline V gene (reference sequence). This CDR3 has 12 residues. The V segment lost 6 bases and the J segment 2 bases; nucleotides outside the gene matches: 0. CDR3 protein: CASRTGNYGYTF. Here the CDR3 DNA reads TGTGCCAGCAGGACAGGGAACTATGGCTACACCTTC.

V gene TRBV2 combines with J gene TRBJ1-1; 10 bases line up with TRBD1. Germline loops: CDR1 SNHLY, CDR2 FYNNEI. V was pared by 7 bases and J by 5 bases, with 7 bases of the junction left unmatched. The CDR3 is 14 amino acids. CDR3 residues: CASKTQGQGTEAFF. CDR3 coding DNA: TGTGCCAGCAAAACACAGGGACAGGGGACTGAAGCTTTCTTT.

This chain joins TRBV7-8 and TRBJ2-7, with 11 positions matching TRBD1. The CDR3 runs to 13 residues. V trimming: 4 bases; J trimming: 5 bases; junction bases outside the gene matches: 1. CDR1 SGHVS and CDR2 FQNEAQ come from the germline V gene. The CDR3 bases are TGTGCCAGCAGCTGGACAGGGGGCAACGAGCAGTACTTC. This encodes CASSWTGGNEQYF.

V is TRBV4-1 and J is TRBJ1-1; 11 positions match TRBD1. Per germline, CDR1 MGHRA and CDR2 YSYEKL. This CDR3 is built from 16 residues. V lost 3 bases to trimming and J lost 5 bases; unmatched junction nucleotides: 8. The CDR3 spells CASSHPKGTGGTEAFF. In DNA, the CDR3 is TGCGCCAGCAGCCACCCGAAAGGGACAGGGGGAACTGAAGCTTTCTTT.

The chain combines TRBV19 with TRBJ1-4, with 7 bases that match TRBD1. This CDR3 is built from 18 residues. The V gene's germline CDR1 is LNHDA and CDR2 SQIVND (reference sequence). Unmatched junction bases numbered 12, after V lost 3 bases and J lost 2 bases. CDR3 sequence: CASSMNPGGIKTNEKLFF. The CDR3 DNA reads TGTGCCAGTAGTATGAATCCAGGGGGTATAAAGACTAATGAAAAACTGTTTTTT. The full variable domain, completed using reference TRBV19 and TRBJ1-4, is DGGITQSPKYLFRKEGQNVTLSCEQNLNHDAMYWYRQDPGQGLRLIYYSQIVNDFQKGDIAEGYSVSREKKESFPLTVTSAQKNPTAFYLCASSMNPGGIKTNEKLFFGSGTQLSVL.

CDR3 sequence (DNA): TGTGCCAGCAGTTTATACGGACAGGGCCTCAGTAATTCACCCCTCCACTTT. Translated, it gives CASSLYGQGLSNSPLHF. The V and J genes are TRBV28 and TRBJ1-6, with 8 bases aligning to TRBD1. The trim removed 1 base at V and 6 bases at J, leaving 8 bases unmatched. The CDR3 has 17 residues. Per germline, CDR1 MDHEN and CDR2 SYDVKM.

J is TRBJ1-4 and V is TRBV29-1; D unresolved. The CDR3 covers 15 residues. V lost 2 bases and J lost 4, with 14 bases in between. Germline-derived CDR1 and CDR2 are SQVTM and ANQGSEA. The CDR3 loop reads CSVESAYSLNEKLFF. CDR3 sequence (DNA): TGCAGCGTTGAATCCGCCTACAGCCTTAATGAAAAACTGTTTTTT. The complete variable domain, with remaining parts taken from reference TRBV29-1 and TRBJ1-4, reads SAVISQKPSRDICQRGTSLTIQCQVDSQVTMMFWYRQQPGQSLTLIATANQGSEATYESGFVIDKFPISRPNLTFSTLTVSNMSPEDSSIYLCSVESAYSLNEKLFFGSGTQLSVL.

The rearrangement uses TRBV28 and TRBJ1-5; D is possibly TRBD1 (6 bases). CDR1 is MDHEN and CDR2 is SYDVKM in the germline V gene. The CDR3 sequence is 17 residues long. V dropped 7 bases and J dropped 4 bases, with 23 bases sitting between them. Here the CDR3 DNA reads TGTGCCAGCACCGAAACCGGAGGGGGGGGCCCAAATCAGCCCCAGCATTTT. It encodes CASTETGGGGPNQPQHF.

This clone has more than one count but fewer than ten. The rearrangement joins TRBV6-5 to TRBJ1-6, with TRBD1 as a possible D gene (5 bases). V was clipped by 8 bases and J by 1 base, with 9 bases between them. The CDR3 extends over 14 amino acids. Germline CDR1 MNHEY, CDR2 SVGAGI. CDR3: CASGRDSYNSPLHF. The CDR3 bases are TGTGCCAGCGGCAGGGATTCCTATAATTCACCCCTCCACTTT.